This entry features one T cell receptor (beta chain) sequence. Its cognate antigen has yet to be identified. There are no base qualities to consult, and no much larger clone falls within one base. A total of 25 to 30 patients with locally advanced or metastatic urothelial carcinoma, treated at Memorial Sloan Kettering on a trial protocol, made up the cohort. Peripheral blood mononuclear cells were collected pretreatment and during treatment, with between 1 and 8 total time points per patient. The Qiagen DNeasy Blood extraction kit was used to purify genomic DNA from total PBMCs and tumor samples. PBMCs were collected pretreatment and during treatment and were isolated and stored as previously described. These data are taken from a study of PD-L1 blockade in urothelial cancer (TCRdb year 2017). Background on the whole study: Therapy was started in the mid-2010s for all patients, and atezolizumab 1,200 mg was administered intravenously every 3 weeks. Blood samples yielded a median of approximately 150,000 T cells and roughly 83,000 unique TCRs, with median clonality approximately 0.08. Nine patients reached durable clinical benefit, while 15 to 25 patients did not. An ECOG performance status of 0 or 1 was recorded for the patients, and 0 to 3 prior chemotherapy regimens had been received by the patients. Durable clinical benefit meant progression-free survival longer than 6 months, and TCR features were also tested against progression-free and overall survival. About 90% of the roughly 29 patients were males with bladder-origin urothelial cancer, and about 65% of the roughly 30 reported a prior smoking history. In the same patients, whole exome sequencing and RNA sequencing of pretreatment tumors were performed in addition to TCR sequencing. Somatic, immune and clinical correlates of response to PD-L1 blockade with atezolizumab in urothelial cancer were the focus of an exploratory multi-omic analysis. Some 29 patients had pretreatment blood TCR-seq, around 25 had at least one posttreatment blood collection, and around 25 had tumor TCR-seq. Blood samples were analyzed 3 weeks after the start of treatment (second dose) and 6 weeks after the start of treatment. Pretreatment tumor samples and matched peripheral blood, collected serially before and after atezolizumab treatment, underwent TCR sequencing.

Reading from cysteine to phenylalanine, the CDR3 counts 14 amino acids. This entry keeps only the CDR3 DNA: 42 bases, framed from base 1. CDR1 and CDR2 are drawn from the germline V gene: SGHDT, YYEEEE. Clipping removes 4 bases from V and 8 bases from J, with 7 as the unmatched junction base count. To estimate absolute template abundance from read counts, synthetic TCR analog templates were spiked into each PCR. The immunoSEQ assay was used to amplify TCRbeta CDR3 regions from genomic DNA with bias-controlled V and J gene primers. Sequencing of rearranged TCRbeta segments was done at approximately 20X coverage. In the original analysis: Sequencing errors were corrected by clustering and CDR3s were annotated against IMGT to assign V, D and J genes. Only productive TCRbeta rearrangements were used in downstream analyses, excluding out-of-frame or stop-codon sequences. Clonality was computed as one minus Shannon entropy normalized by the log of the number of unique productive sequences. Clones differing between time points or between blood and tumor were identified using Fisher's exact test with Benjamini-Hochberg correction, with an adjusted p below 0.01 applied as the threshold. In TCRdb, the immuneACCESS table is reduced to in-frame sequences with V and J assigned. These tables do not hold every clone; where another copy was compared, an unresolved V gene accounts for under half, and the others remain unexplained. V, J and clone size derive from that table, while D and trimming were established from the DNA sequence. Recorded for this sample are over 45,000 clones; 85% to 90% of them occurred a single time. The ten largest clones represent less than 3.5% of the sample.

Beyond this particular receptor, the publication reports: Because the sample size was small (n ≈ 27) and many exploratory analyses were performed, the results are intended to be hypothesis-generating. Greater expansion of tumor-associated TCR clones in peripheral blood 3 weeks after the start of treatment was observed in patients with durable benefit (n of about 22, p = 0.022). A pretreatment peripheral blood TCR clonality below the median was linked to improved progression-free and overall survival.

The source of this sequence is a man in his fifties or sixties with urothelial cancer. Sequenced here: PBMCs, sampled around atezolizumab (anti-PD-L1) treatment. The V gene is TRBV5-6 and the J gene is TRBJ1-4, with 8 bases aligning to TRBD1. The DNA sequence follows: TGTGCCAGCAGCAATACAGGGGGAATCGAAAAACTGTTTTTT. The resulting protein is CASSNTGGIEKLFF. The entire variable domain, with the stretches around the CDR3 drawn from the reference TRBV5-6 and TRBJ1-4 proteins, is DAGVTQSPTHLIKTRGQQVTLRCSPKSGHDTVSWYQQALGQGPQFIFQYYEEEERQRGNFPDRFSGHQFPNYSSELNVNALLLGDSALYLCASSNTGGIEKLFFGSGTQLSVL.